Reported below is one T cell receptor (beta chain). This clonotype occurred a few times. Its target antigen remains unknown. Base qualities are not provided; no much larger clone lies one nucleotide away. Ophthalmopathy patients had moderately to severely active disease, Clinical Activity Score of at least 3, NOSPECS grade of at least 4, and duration under 3 months. Any patient with an uncontrolled infection, another autoimmune disease, pregnancy or lactation was excluded. Diagnoses were based on clinical symptoms, serum thyroxine and TRAb, thyroid ultrasound and orbital computed tomography. PBMCs were separated from under 12 ml of fresh peripheral blood using Ficoll-Paque density gradient centrifugation. Total RNA was extracted using Trizol reagent, and RNA quality was assessed on an Agilent 2100 Bioanalyzer. CDR1 SGDLS and CDR2 YYNGEE were looked up in the germline V gene. V and J lose 6 bases and 8 bases, and a span of 17 bases separates them. Including cysteine and phenylalanine, the CDR3 has 13 amino acids. Just the 39-base CDR3 DNA is kept, in frame starting at base 1.

TCR beta CDR3 regions were amplified from RNA transcripts. The first round of RT-PCR for the TCR CDR3 was performed with the HTBI primer set and the Qiagen OneStep RT-PCR kit. Libraries were constructed in a second round of multiplex PCR, after which size selection and purification were carried out. Libraries were sequenced paired-end with 100 bp reads on an Illumina HiSeq2000. Per the authors' processing: SOAPnuke was used to process the raw data, removing reads that contained adapters or uncalled bases, had a mean Phred below 15, or lacked an exact match to the constant primer or identifier. COPE v1.2.5 was used to merge high-quality paired reads, and clonotypes were defined as unique nucleotide sequences. MiTCR v1.1 was used to align the clonotypes against IMGT TRBV, TRBD and TRBJ reference segments. Analysis was restricted to V-J combinations with a frequency above 0.0001, which covered approximately 99% of repertoires. A TCS score was defined as the ratio between F50 (clonal expansion) and ExV (chaos), using BLOSUM62-based TCRdist between CDR3 peptides within each V-J. Welch's t-statistics and random forest reduced just over 500 V-J features to 13, which were used in a naive Bayes classifier (R e1071). Using fastp trimming at Q25 and MiXCR clonotype assembly, TCRdb reanalyzed the public sequencing data and kept in-frame beta chains. Rows are combined by CDR3 protein, so each entry shows the most common genes and DNA. The authors' filters were not applied to this entry. In all, the sample holds around 600,000 distinct CDR3 sequences, and approximately 14% of those were seen once. Roughly 7.1% of the sample is in the top ten clones.

The source of the sample is a study of T cells in Graves' hyperthyroidism and ophthalmopathy (dated by TCRdb to about 2019). Some background on the complete study: Peripheral blood was collected at initial diagnosis, before any treatment. To identify TCR V-J signatures that set the groups apart, the researchers used a discovery cohort of more than 95 patients, made up of fewer than 50 with Graves' ophthalmopathy and approximately 57 with stable Graves' hyperthyroidism. Prospective prediction of ophthalmopathy was tested in an independent validation cohort of 18 hyperthyroidism patients and 15 to 17 patients who later progressed to ophthalmopathy. For training and testing, the 95 to 100 patients in the discovery cohort were randomly divided in a 7:3 ratio. Thyroid tissue and blood T-cell repertoires from over 5 Graves' hyperthyroidism patients were also compared in the study. Following sampling, methimazole starting at 30 mg daily was given to hyperthyroidism patients, and high-dose intravenous methylprednisolone was given to ophthalmopathy patients. The paper describes TCR Vbeta CDR3 sequencing of 120 to 150 peripheral blood samples, made up of about 41 ophthalmopathy patients, around 73 hyperthyroidism patients and 17 progressor patients. General conclusions and limits of the study: Most expanded thyroid clonotypes (frequency above 0.001) were also found in blood, which suggests that blood repertoires may mirror thyroid immune responses. A model built on a 13 V-J signature distinguished ophthalmopathy from stable hyperthyroidism, reaching around 87% sensitivity and under 84% specificity in cross-validation and 80%/75% in testing. Sample size was not statistically predetermined, and blinding of investigators to group allocation was not performed. During validation, the model predicted progression to ophthalmopathy a median of around 6 months ahead of onset, with roughly 65% sensitivity and less than 85% specificity.

The chain uses TRBV9 and TRBJ1-2; the D segment cannot be called with confidence. The sequenced sample was blood. This clonotype originated in a woman between 18 and 30 years old with Graves' ophthalmopathy. The nucleotide sequence is TGTGCCAGCACACCAGAGGGCTGGCGGGGCTACACCTTC. It specifies CASTPEGWRGYTF.